The table lists the clone carrying this T cell receptor beta chain with a count of one. The data are from a study of shared clonotypes between healthy human individuals. This CDR3 spans 15 amino acids. The V end lost 6 bases, the J end lost 8 bases, and 22 bases lay between the germline ends. Per germline, CDR1 MNHNY and CDR2 SVGAGI (reference sequence). Generated by immunoSEQ multiplex PCR, the TCRdb table keeps only in-frame clones and is missing some. The repertoire includes roughly 2.5 million clones, about 92% of them detected once, and over 0.12% sits in the top ten. Adult Caucasians living in Nashville, Tennessee made up all of the donors.

V and J are TRBV6-6 and TRBJ1-1, with D maybe TRBD1 (6 bases). Sequencing was carried out using naive CD4+ T cells sorted from blood. Subset denoted: CD45RA+ positively selected. The clonotype was recovered from a man between 18 and 29 years old in good health. In DNA, the CDR3 is TGTGCCAGCAGCGATACAGGGTTCGGTTCCCCCGAAGCTTTCTTT. Encoded protein: CASSDTGFGSPEAFF.